The entry that follows covers one TCR beta chain sequence. In the source study's methods: From reference gene primer amplification, estimates of nucleated cell counts were derived. Libraries were prepared by immunoSEQ multiplex PCR; TCRdb keeps only in-frame clonotypes and omits some of them. V, J and clone size are those of that table, while D and trimming were read from the DNA. This sample yields almost 50,000 clones, of which under 95% are seen a single time; around 3.7% belongs to the top ten. V dropped 0 bases and J dropped 5 bases, with 10 bases sitting between them. Germline V gene lookup returns CDR1 SGHVS and CDR2 FNYEAQ. CDR3 length: 14 amino acids. This entry comes from a study of blood T cell repertoires in COVID-19. At the level of the study: Samples of COVID-19 (acute and convalescent) were obtained from the United States, Italy and Spain. In each case, the material was cDNA or gDNA derived from T cells, B-cell-depleted T cells, or PBMCs.

The chain has TRBV7-6 and TRBJ1-1, with D maybe TRBD1 (6 bases). The origin of this receptor is a human donor in a cohort sampled during active COVID-19. Sequencing was done on a sample of peripheral blood. The CDR3 DNA follows: TGTGCCAGCAGCTTAGCAGAAACAGGGACTGAAGCTTTCTTT. This codes for CASSLAETGTEAFF.